Sequencing of this TCR beta chain was carried out in a study of sequential checkpoint blockade in melanoma. About the study: TCRβ was sequenced from DNA of approximately 92 pretreatment tumors.

As to treatment: randomized to nivolumab then ipilimumab (arm A) or the reverse (arm B). In this sample, this clone turned up a few times. The CDR3 has 16 amino acids. Looked up from germline, CDR1 is LNHDA and CDR2 is SQIVND (reference sequence). The ends lost 3 bases at V and 0 bases at J; junction bases unmatched: 7. TCRdb's copy holds only in-frame clones and misses some; the assay was immunoSEQ multiplex PCR. This table holds under 6,500 clones, roughly 18% found once. The specimen comprised tumor tissue (inferred from file names), sampled from a patient given nivolumab and ipilimumab in sequence. This chain connects TRBV19 to TRBJ1-1, with 7 bases fitting TRBD1. This TCR was sampled from a human donor with melanoma. The CDR3 coding sequence is TGTGCCAGTAGTATTCTCAGGGGGTCGATGAACACTGAAGCTTTCTTT. Its translation is CASSILRGSMNTEAFF.